The T cell receptor beta chain under discussion was sequenced for a study of blood T cell repertoires in COVID-19. Study-wide background: PBMCs, B-cell-depleted T cells, or T cells provided the cDNA or gDNA that made up the material.

Patients of the Seattle cohort, enrolled during active infection, were followed longitudinally. Germline values: CDR1 SGHTA, CDR2 FQGNSA. This CDR3 spans 15 amino acids. V gave up 5 bases and J gave up 4 bases; unmatched junction bases: 9. The repertoire was sequenced with immunoSEQ multiplex PCR; TCRdb's copy has only in-frame clones and lacks some. The repertoire holds tens of thousands of clones, with 90% as singletons. The chain combines TRBV7-2 with TRBJ2-7, with 9 bases lining up with TRBD1. The sequenced sample consisted of peripheral blood. This receptor was identified in a man aged 18 to 30 with COVID-19, enrolled during active disease. The chain's CDR3 is CASSTSGTGIYEQYF. The DNA of the CDR3 is TGTGCCAGCAGCACTTCCGGGACAGGGATTTACGAGCAGTACTTC.